The clone carrying this T cell receptor beta chain was picked up a small number of times. Its antigen is unknown. The germline CDR1 and CDR2 sequences are DFQATT and SNEGSKA (reference sequence). The CDR3 sequence is 10 residues long. The V end lost 5 bases, the J end lost 5 bases, and 6 bases lay between the germline ends. The source of the sample is a study of vaccination effects on CD4 cells after COVID-19. The data were produced by immunoSEQ multiplex PCR, yet TCRdb's version contains in-frame clones alone and is incomplete. The data hold around 35,000 clones, with around 79% observed a single time. Following 10 days of culture, CD4+ T cells were isolated.

This chain connects TRBV20-1 to TRBJ2-5; D unclear. The starting material was CD4+ T cells from PBMCs cultured without peptide, obtained before COVID-19 vaccination. The receptor comes from a human donor who received a COVID-19 vaccine. The CDR3 region is CSAGWETQYF. The CDR3 DNA is TGCAGTGCTGGGTGGGAGACCCAGTACTTC.